The clone carrying this TCR beta chain was counted once. V was clipped by 3 bases and J by 8 bases, with 13 bases between them. Germline loops: CDR1 DFQATT, CDR2 SNEGSKA (reference sequence). This CDR3 region has 12 residues. Authors' processing steps: Amplification of reference gene primers was used by the study to estimate nucleated cell counts. Only in-frame clones appear in the TCRdb table, and some are missing; sequencing was by immunoSEQ multiplex PCR. For V, J and clone size, that table is used; D and trimming come from the DNA. Of under 150,000 clones detected, 80% appear once; the ten largest clones hold approximately 2%. The record originates from a study of blood T cell repertoires in COVID-19. Across the study: The United States, Italy and Spain were the sources of the acute and convalescent COVID-19 samples. Nucleic acid was either cDNA or gDNA, and it came from T cells, B-cell-depleted T cells, or PBMCs.

This TCR came from a man between 65 and 80 years old with acute or convalescent COVID-19. This sequence joins TRBV20-1 and TRBJ1-2; D remains ambiguous. Sample: peripheral blood. The CDR3 nucleotides read TGCAGTGCTAGTAGGCAGGCAGGAGGCTACACCTTC. It specifies CSASRQAGGYTF.